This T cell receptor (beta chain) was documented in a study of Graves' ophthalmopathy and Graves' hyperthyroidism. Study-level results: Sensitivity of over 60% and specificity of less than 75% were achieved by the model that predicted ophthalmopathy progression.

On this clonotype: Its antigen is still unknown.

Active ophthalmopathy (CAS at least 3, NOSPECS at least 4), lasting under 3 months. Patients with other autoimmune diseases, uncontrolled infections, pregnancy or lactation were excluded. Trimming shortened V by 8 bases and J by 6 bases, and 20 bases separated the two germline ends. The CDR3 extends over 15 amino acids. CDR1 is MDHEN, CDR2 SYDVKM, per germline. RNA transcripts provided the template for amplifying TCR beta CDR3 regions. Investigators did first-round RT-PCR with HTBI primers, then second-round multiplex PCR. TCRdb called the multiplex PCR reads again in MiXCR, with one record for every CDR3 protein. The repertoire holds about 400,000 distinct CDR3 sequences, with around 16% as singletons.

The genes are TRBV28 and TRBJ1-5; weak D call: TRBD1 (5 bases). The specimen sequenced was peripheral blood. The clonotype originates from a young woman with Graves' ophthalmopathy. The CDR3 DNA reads TGTGCCAGCTCCCTAGGAAGGGGTGTCGGTCAGCCCCAGCATTTT. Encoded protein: CASSLGRGVGQPQHF.